The rows below give T cell receptor beta chains drawn from one sample of a study of blood T cell repertoires in COVID-19. This table comes from immunoSEQ multiplex PCR, and its TCRdb copy is limited to in-frame clones, with some not included. The data contain about 150,000 clones, approximately 90% of them singletons. The sample taken for sequencing was peripheral blood. The source is a man aged 60-69 years with active or convalescent COVID-19. Both conserved end residues are part of each CDR3. The order of the fields is V gene, J gene, CDR3 protein.

>TRBV24-1|TRBJ1-2
CATSDWTGDYGYTF
>TRBV28|TRBJ1-2
CASSLSSGTERSGYTF
>TRBV25-1|TRBJ2-6
CASSEADRGRSGANVLTF
>TRBV29-1|TRBJ2-1
CSAGQENYNEQFF
>TRBV3-1/TRBV3-2|TRBJ1-1
CATSSALGTEAFF
>TRBV7-2|TRBJ1-4
CASSPTGLEKLFF
>TRBV15|TRBJ1-5
CATSRNRGFNQPQHF
>TRBV3-1/TRBV3-2|TRBJ1-2
CASSQLYGYTF
>TRBV6-6|TRBJ2-5
CASTLDREQTQYF
>TRBV5-5|TRBJ2-7
CASSFEAPYEQYF
>TRBV7-2|TRBJ2-7
CASRDGAGGPHEQYF
>TRBV24-1|TRBJ2-2
CATNDRDAGELFF
>TRBV7-8|TRBJ1-1
CASSPREGRTEAFF
>TRBV5-1|TRBJ1-3
CASSQTAYSGNTIYF
>TRBV29-1|TRBJ2-4
CSVEDERDQNIQYF
>TRBV29-1|TRBJ2-2
CSVVDRGAGGELFF
>TRBV30|TRBJ1-3
CAWSVSTWPSGNTIYF
>TRBV9|TRBJ2-7
CASSAGTSLVLDEQYF
>TRBV2|TRBJ1-5
CASSPGQGVESNQPQHF
>TRBV5-6|TRBJ2-7
CASSRTGPREQYF
>TRBV9|TRBJ2-5
CASSGSRTDPLGETQYF
>TRBV27|TRBJ2-7
CASRYHPDRGREQYF
>TRBV7-9|TRBJ1-2
CASSAQQGAYGYTF
>TRBV19|TRBJ2-7
CATQGQLYEQYF
>TRBV9|TRBJ2-7
CASSVATTSGAYEQYF
>TRBV27|TRBJ2-5
CASSPGQGAGSQYF
>TRBV6-2/TRBV6-3|TRBJ2-3
CASSWGHSSTDTQYF
>TRBV5-1|TRBJ1-4
CASSPGRGNSPEKLFF
>TRBV5-1|TRBJ2-5
CASSATLGGKETQYF
>TRBV21-1|TRBJ1-5
CASSKGESRNQPQHF
>TRBV7-2|TRBJ2-2
CASSLTVQGTGELFF
>TRBV5-1|TRBJ2-3
CASSEAGGNPQLRNTQYF
>TRBV5-1|TRBJ2-1
CASSLGGSGGSEQFF
>TRBV19|TRBJ1-4
CASRPTGNEKLFF
>TRBV5-1|TRBJ2-5
CASSPGTAQETQYF
>TRBV11-2|TRBJ1-2
CASSYLRGQSGYTF
>TRBV18|TRBJ1-1
CASSPRDTPGTEAFF
>TRBV7-3|TRBJ2-1
CASSSLAGSYNEQFF
>TRBV19|TRBJ1-5
CASSKAGNQPQHF
>TRBV28|TRBJ2-4
CASSLGGTNIQYF
>TRBV19|TRBJ2-3
CASRTLAGGTDTQYF
>TRBV20-1|TRBJ2-5
CSADTQETQYF
>TRBV14|TRBJ1-1
CASSQWAGEAFF
>TRBV18|TRBJ2-7
CASSATGGNEQYF
>TRBV5-7|TRBJ2-2
CASSLAGGQGGTGELFF
>TRBV4-3|TRBJ2-5
CASSQDPRGPGTQYF
>TRBV2|TRBJ1-2
CASSALGQVANYGYTF
>TRBV7-2|TRBJ2-2
CASSLALASAGELFF
>TRBV7-2|TRBJ2-5
CASSLGGGQETQYF
>TRBV5-4|TRBJ2-7
CASSVVGTGGEQYF
>TRBV27|TRBJ2-7
CASSDQGQGVYEQYF
>TRBV14|TRBJ2-1
CASSRLGGIFEQFF
>TRBV5-5|TRBJ1-6
CASSLLQGASPLHF
>TRBV5-5|TRBJ2-7
CASIPTGSSYEQYF
>TRBV20-1|TRBJ1-2
CSASLGTELYGYTF
>TRBV13|TRBJ2-7
CASSPGQGRYEQYF
>TRBV5-1|TRBJ1-3
CASSVGSGKGDTIYF
>TRBV5-1|TRBJ2-1
CASSLLGGYNEQFF